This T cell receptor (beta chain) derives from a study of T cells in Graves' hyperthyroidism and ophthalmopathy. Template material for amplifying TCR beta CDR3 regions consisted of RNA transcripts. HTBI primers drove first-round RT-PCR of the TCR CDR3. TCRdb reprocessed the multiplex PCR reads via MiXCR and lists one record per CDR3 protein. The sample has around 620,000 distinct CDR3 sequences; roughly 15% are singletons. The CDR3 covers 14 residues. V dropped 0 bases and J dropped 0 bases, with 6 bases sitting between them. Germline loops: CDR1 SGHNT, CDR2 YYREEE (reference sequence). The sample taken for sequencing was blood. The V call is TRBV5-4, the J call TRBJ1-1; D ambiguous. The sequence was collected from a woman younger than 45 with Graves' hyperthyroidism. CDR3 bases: TGTGCCAGCAGCTTGGATATTGTGAACACTGAAGCTTTCTTT. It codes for CASSLDIVNTEAFF.